Each of the 5 T cell receptor beta chains below was sequenced from the same sample in a study of read filtering for tumor transcriptome and immune sequencing. The library was built from roughly 400 ng RNA with molecular barcoded adaptors for alpha/delta and beta/gamma chains. TCRdb redid the calling of the reads with MiXCR, one entry per CDR3 protein. This sample yields about 90,000 distinct CDR3 sequences, of which 9% to 15% are seen a single time; approximately 15% belongs to the top ten. Sample: a population of CD138-negative cells sorted from bone marrow. The receptors come from a donor at least 40 years old with multiple myeloma.

This clonotype was seen many times. The chain links TRBV15 to TRBJ2-3; no firm D call. The V gene lost 2 bases and the J gene lost 6 bases, with 15 bases spanning the gap. Germline-derived CDR1 and CDR2 are LNHNV and YYDKDF (reference sequence). The CDR3 has 15 residues. This chain's CDR3 is CATSRPAFTGDTQYF. Written as DNA, the CDR3 is TGTGCCACCAGCAGACCGGCCTTTACCGGTGATACGCAGTATTTT. Supplemented by reference TRBV15 and TRBJ2-3, the full variable domain reads DAMVIQNPRYQVTQFGKPVTLSCSQTLNHNVMYWYQQKSSQAPKLLFHYYDKDFNNEADTPDNFQSRRPNTSFCFLDIRSPGLGDTAMYLCATSRPAFTGDTQYFGPGTRLTVL.

There are many counts of this clonotype. J is TRBJ1-6 and V is TRBV12-3 or TRBV12-4; D is ambiguous. The CDR3 totals 13 residues. Trimming stripped 6 bases from V and 0 bases from J, with 3 bases between. The CDR3 DNA reads as TGTGCCAGCAGGAGCTCCTATAATTCACCCCTCCACTTT. It translates to CASRSSYNSPLHF.

In its sample, this clonotype was seen many times. Here the CDR3 DNA reads TGCAGTGCTAGAGATCCGGTAGGGGGGGAATGGGAGCAGTACTTC. The encoded protein is CSARDPVGGEWEQYF. The chain has TRBV20-1 and TRBJ2-7; weak D call: TRBD2 (7 bases). Between the trimmed V and J ends, which lost 0 bases and 7 bases, there was a span of 19 bases. The germline V gene encodes CDR1 DFQATT and CDR2 SNEGSKA (reference sequence). The CDR3 covers 15 residues.

Ten or more counts support this clonotype. This chain connects TRBV7-3 to TRBJ2-1; TRBD2 aligns across 12 bases. V shed 5 bases, J shed 3 bases, and the junction held 2 bases outside the gene matches. CDR1 SGHTA and CDR2 FQGTGA come from the germline V gene. CDR3 size: 15 residues. The CDR3 coding sequence is TGTGCCAGCAGCCGGGGACTAGCGGGCTACAATGAGCAGTTCTTC. It encodes CASSRGLAGYNEQFF.

There are many counts of this clonotype. The chain employs TRBV5-1 and TRBJ2-5; possible D gene TRBD1, 5 bases. V lost 5 bases, J lost 2 bases, and 16 bases lay in between. This CDR3 is 15 amino acids long. The germline gives CDR1 SGHRS, CDR2 YFSETQ. The CDR3 coding sequence is TGCGCCAGCAGATTGCGCCAGGGCGGACAAGAGACCCAGTACTTC. Amino acid sequence: CASRLRQGGQETQYF.